The 29 T cell receptor beta chains reported below all come from one sample, sequenced in a study of metastatic and nonmetastatic thyroid tumors. TCRdb used MiXCR to call clones anew from the PCR reads. This table has roughly 65,000 clones, approximately 14% appearing once. Not a single patient had been given any form of treatment at any point before undergoing thyroid surgery. Sequenced: blood. The receptors derive from a male donor with papillary thyroid cancer or a benign thyroid nodule (not recorded which). Some clones in this sample may be carry-over from other donors' samples.

In its sample, this clone was seen many times. The chain employs TRBV4-1 and TRBJ1-2, with 7 bases that match TRBD1. The germline V gene has CDR1 MGHRA and CDR2 YSYEKL. The CDR3 covers 13 residues. V shed 3 bases, J shed 4 bases, and the junction held 2 bases outside the gene matches. CDR3 bases: TGCGCCAGCAGCCAGAGGGACAGCTATGGCTACACCTTC. This translates into CASSQRDSYGYTF.

This clone was found many times. The chain is built from TRBV13 and TRBJ1-3; 9 nucleotides line up with TRBD1. The CDR3 totals 19 residues. Trimming removed 5 bases from V and 2 bases from J; junction bases left unmatched: 16. From germline, CDR1 is PRHDT and CDR2 FYEKMQ (reference sequence). The CDR3 coding sequence is TGTGCCAGCAGCCGATCGATTGGACAGGGGACCCTCCCTGGAAACACCATATATTTT. Encoded protein: CASSRSIGQGTLPGNTIYF. Full variable domain (rest looked up from reference TRBV13 and TRBJ1-3): AAGVIQSPRHLIKEKRETATLKCYPIPRHDTVYWYQQGPGQDPQFLISFYEKMQSDKGSIPDRFSAQQFSDYHSELNMSSLELGDSALYFCASSRSIGQGTLPGNTIYFGEGSWLTVV.

In its sample, this clone was seen many times. This chain joins TRBV6-2 or TRBV6-3 and TRBJ2-5; 7 bases match TRBD2. Germline V gene lookup returns CDR1 MNHEY and CDR2 SVGEGT. V shed 5 bases, J shed 4 bases, and the junction held 7 bases outside the gene matches. CDR3 length: 14 amino acids. CDR3 region: CASSLSGARETQYF. In DNA form, the CDR3 reads TGTGCCAGCAGTCTGAGCGGGGCCAGAGAGACCCAGTACTTC.

This clone has ten or more counts. V and J are TRBV28 and TRBJ1-1; TRBD1 might be the D (5 bases). CDR3 length equals 14 residues. CDR1 MDHEN and CDR2 SYDVKM come from the germline V gene. V dropped 6 bases and J dropped 0 bases, with 11 bases sitting between them. This CDR3 reads CASREGRVNTEAFF. For the CDR3, the DNA is TGTGCCAGCAGGGAGGGGCGCGTGAACACTGAAGCTTTCTTT.

The CDR3, as DNA: TGTGCCAGCAGCCAAGAAGGGCCAGGTATTCGGCCCCAGCATTTT. Protein product: CASSQEGPGIRPQHF. The chain recombines TRBV3-1 with TRBJ1-5; D gene unclear. The CDR3 covers 15 residues. V was clipped by 0 bases and J by 9 bases, with 15 bases between them. From germline, CDR1 is LGHDT and CDR2 YNNKEL (reference sequence).

Of note for this clone: A junction boundary mismatches the germline segment, possibly from a read error. The V and J genes are TRBV7-8 and TRBJ1-1, with D maybe TRBD1 (5 bases). This CDR3 has 13 residues. Germline CDR1 SGHVS, CDR2 FQNEAQ. CDR3 protein: CASIQQDGTEAFF. The CDR3 coding sequence is TGTGCCAGCATCCAACAGGACGGCACTGAAGCCTTCTTT.

This clone was seen many times. Other DNA sequences within the sample encode an identical CDR3. The genes are TRBV18 and TRBJ2-5, with D perhaps TRBD2 (6 bases). Trimming took off 3 bases at V and 2 bases at J, with 7 bases between the two ends. CDR1 KGHSH and CDR2 LQKENI come from the germline V gene. The CDR3 contains 13 residues. CDR3: CASSPGGQETQYF. The CDR3 DNA reads TGTGCCAGCTCACCCGGAGGGCAAGAGACCCAGTACTTC.

J is TRBJ2-3 and V is TRBV6-2 or TRBV6-3, with D tentatively TRBD1 (6 bases). Trimming cost V 0 bases and J 1 base, with 17 bases left between them. Germline V gene lookup returns CDR1 MNHEY and CDR2 SVGEGT. The CDR3 is 18 residues long. As DNA, the CDR3 is TGTGCCAGCAGTTACTCGGTGGGGGCTGGGCGGGGCACAGATACGCAGTATTTT. Its protein is CASSYSVGAGRGTDTQYF.

This clone was observed many times. The V call is TRBV6-2 or TRBV6-3, the J call TRBJ2-5, with TRBD2 matching over 7 bases. Trimming at V came to 5 bases and at J to 2 bases, leaving 11 bases not matched to a gene. This CDR3 is 16 amino acids long. Germline values: CDR1 MNHEY, CDR2 SVGEGT. The CDR3 reads CASSDSLTAGQETQYF. CDR3 coding DNA: TGTGCCAGCAGTGATTCGCTGACAGCGGGACAAGAGACCCAGTACTTC.

This clone was seen only once. The chain uses TRBV3-1 and TRBJ2-7, with D tentatively TRBD2 (6 bases). Trimming cost V 4 bases and J 4 bases, with 11 bases left between them. Per the germline V gene, CDR1 is LGHDT and CDR2 is YNNKEL (reference sequence). CDR3 length: 13 residues. CDR3 protein: CASSPHGGYEQYF. The CDR3 DNA is TGTGCCAGCAGCCCCCATGGAGGGTACGAGCAGTACTTC.

The table lists this clone with a few counts. A read error may explain this, as a much larger clone is one base away. In DNA form, the CDR3 reads TGTGCCAGCAGCTTGGGCATCCTCAATCAGCCCCAGCATTTT. Amino acid sequence: CASSLGILNQPQHF. V gene TRBV7-2 combines with J gene TRBJ1-5; no clear D gene. The germline V gene has CDR1 SGHTA and CDR2 FQGNSA. Trimming took off 3 bases at V and 3 bases at J, with 9 bases between the two ends. CDR3 length equals 14 residues.

This clone came up a few times. With a much larger clone just one base away, this may be a read error. V and J are TRBV10-2 and TRBJ2-1, with 9 nucleotides matching TRBD2. Germline loops: CDR1 WSHSY, CDR2 SAAADI. The CDR3 is 13 amino acids. In DNA form, the CDR3 reads TGCACCAGCGACTCAGGACTAGCGCATGAGCAGTTCTTC. Residues: CTSDSGLAHEQFF.

This clone was seen repeatedly, ten times or more. The sample holds other DNA sequences that translate to the same CDR3. J is TRBJ2-7 and V is TRBV10-1; 7 bases fit TRBD2. J was trimmed by 1 base and V by 6 bases; bases with no gene match: 6. The CDR3 length is 14 residues. CDR1 WNHNN and CDR2 SYGVQD come from the germline V gene (reference sequence). The CDR3 protein is CASSAGRESYEQYF. The CDR3 region has the DNA TGCGCCAGCAGCGCTGGGCGGGAGTCCTACGAGCAGTACTTC.

The chain employs TRBV7-6 and TRBJ2-1, with D possibly being TRBD2 (5 bases). V shed 4 bases and J shed 3 bases, with 16 bases lying between them. The length of the CDR3 is 16 residues. CDR1 and CDR2 (germline): SGHVS, FNYEAQ. Here the CDR3 DNA reads TGTGCCAGCAGCTCCCGTGTGTTGGGAGACTACAATGAGCAGTTCTTC. Translation gives CASSSRVLGDYNEQFF.

This clone was seen only once. The rearrangement joins TRBV20-1 to TRBJ2-7; D perhaps matches TRBD2 (5 bases). V was pared by 8 bases and J by 3 bases, with 20 bases between. CDR3 size: 14 residues. Germline V gene lookup returns CDR1 DFQATT and CDR2 SNEGSKA (reference sequence). The CDR3 bases are TGCAGTACAGCCCGGGCTAGAGGGAACTACGAGCAGTACGTC. Residues: CSTARARGNYEQYV.

This clone was seen at least ten times. The rearrangement joins TRBV28 to TRBJ2-1, with D uncertain. The V end lost 2 bases, the J end lost 3 bases, and 5 bases lay between the germline ends. CDR3 length: 13 residues. CDR1 is MDHEN and CDR2 is SYDVKM in the germline V gene. CDR3 protein: CASSLDGYNEQFF. The CDR3 DNA sequence: TGTGCCAGCAGTTTAGACGGCTACAATGAGCAGTTCTTC.

This clone has at least ten counts. The chain has TRBV20-1 and TRBJ2-5, with D possibly matching TRBD1 (6 bases). Germline V CDR1 and CDR2: DFQATT, SNEGSKA (reference sequence). There are 14 residues in the CDR3. V lost 5 bases, J lost 1 base, and 14 bases lay in between. CDR3: CSAQLRDIQETQYF. In DNA form, the CDR3 reads TGCAGTGCTCAACTTAGGGACATCCAAGAGACCCAGTACTTC.

This clone was observed a few times. The V call is TRBV27, the J call TRBJ2-7; D possibly matches TRBD1 or TRBD2 (5 bases each). V lost 9 bases and J lost 4, with 19 bases in between. CDR3 length equals 14 residues. Germline V gives CDR1 MNHEY, CDR2 SMNVEV (reference sequence). The chain's CDR3 is CARNPRDPSYEQYF. The CDR3 DNA is TGTGCCAGAAACCCCCGGGACCCTTCTTACGAGCAGTACTTC.

In its sample, this clone was seen many times. The V and J genes are TRBV4-2 and TRBJ2-6; 7 bases are a match to TRBD1. Germline CDR1 and CDR2: LGHNA and YNFKEQ. Losses at the gene ends were 5 bases for V and 0 bases for J; bases not matched to a gene: 13. CDR3 size: 19 residues. DNA for the CDR3: TGTGCCAGCAGCATACTACCGCCAGGGGGTTTCTCTGGGGCCAACGTCCTGACTTTC. It yields the protein CASSILPPGGFSGANVLTF.

This clone was seen ten or more times. V gene TRBV6-1 combines with J gene TRBJ2-2; a weak D match, TRBD2 (5 bases). V gave up 6 bases and J gave up 3 bases, with 11 bases separating them. The length of the CDR3 is 14 residues. Germline V gives CDR1 MNHNS, CDR2 SASEGT. This chain's CDR3 is CASRPLGDTGELFF. Here the CDR3 DNA reads TGTGCCAGCAGACCCCTGGGAGACACCGGGGAGCTGTTTTTT.

This clone was counted at least ten times. The rearrangement uses TRBV6-1 and TRBJ2-1; D not certain. Germline assignment: CDR1 MNHNS and CDR2 SASEGT. V gave up 4 bases and J gave up 8 bases, with 15 bases separating them. The CDR3 runs to 14 residues. The CDR3 DNA reads TGTGCCAGCAGTGGAGACGATACCAGCCATGAGCAGTTCTTC. Residues: CASSGDDTSHEQFF.

The chain carries TRBV20-1 and TRBJ2-1; D may correspond to TRBD1 or TRBD2 (5 bases each). This CDR3 has 15 amino acids. Trimming cost V 3 bases and J 3 bases, with 15 bases left between them. Germline V lookup: CDR1 DFQATT, CDR2 SNEGSKA (reference sequence). CDR3 region: CSARATGTDYNEQFF. The CDR3 region has the DNA TGCAGTGCTAGGGCGACCGGGACCGACTACAATGAGCAGTTCTTC.

This clone was counted many times. The V and J genes are TRBV6-1 and TRBJ2-5; 8 bases line up with TRBD2. Per the germline V gene, CDR1 is MNHNS and CDR2 is SASEGT. The CDR3 runs to 15 residues. With 7 bases clipped from V and 7 bases from J, the junction kept 14 bases outside the gene matches. DNA for the CDR3: TGTGCCAGCATGTTAACTAGCGGCATCAGGGGGACCCAGTACTTC. It encodes CASMLTSGIRGTQYF.

This clone was seen at least ten times. The V call is TRBV7-9, the J call TRBJ1-4, with 7 bases lining up with TRBD1. This CDR3 comprises 13 residues. The germline gives CDR1 SEHNR, CDR2 FQNEAQ (reference sequence). Trimming at V came to 0 bases and at J to 11 bases, leaving 3 bases not matched to a gene. Here the CDR3 DNA reads TGTGCCAGCAGCTTAGCGCGCAGGGGGAAACTGTTTTTT. It encodes CASSLARRGKLFF.

This clone was seen at least ten times. The J gene is TRBJ1-1, the V gene TRBV30; D remains ambiguous. Trimming shortened V by 3 bases and J by 6 bases, and 20 bases separated the two germline ends. Germline values: CDR1 GTSNPN, CDR2 SVGIG (reference sequence). The CDR3 is made up of 15 amino acids. The CDR3, as DNA: TGTGCCTGGAGGCCCACGTCCGGGCCCTTTGCTGAAGCTTTCTTT. Translated, it gives CAWRPTSGPFAEAFF.

This clone showed up many times. The V call is TRBV19, the J call TRBJ2-1; D is possibly TRBD1 (10 bases). There are 17 residues in the CDR3. Trimming pared 0 bases from V and 13 bases from J, leaving 25 bases between. Germline V gene lookup returns CDR1 LNHDA and CDR2 SQIVND (reference sequence). CDR3 nucleotide sequence: TGTGCCAGTAGTATAGATCCAGGGACAGGGGCTAGCGGGACTCAGTTCTTC. As protein: CASSIDPGTGASGTQFF.

This clone showed up many times. The rearrangement links TRBV11-2 to TRBJ1-2, with D uncertain. V lost 0 bases, J lost 7 bases, and 15 bases lay in between. The V gene's germline CDR1 is SGHAT and CDR2 FQNNGV. There are 15 residues in the CDR3. CDR3 sequence reads: CASSLDPVIMGGYTF. CDR3 DNA: TGTGCCAGCAGCTTAGATCCCGTAATTATGGGTGGCTACACCTTC. The variable domain in full, with the rest retrieved from reference TRBV11-2 and TRBJ1-2, is EAGVAQSPRYKIIEKRQSVAFWCNPISGHATLYWYQQILGQGPKLLIQFQNNGVVDDSQLPKDRFSAERLKGVDSTLKIQPAKLEDSAVYLCASSLDPVIMGGYTFGSGTRLTVV.

The CDR3: CASSQTASQETQYF. DNA for the CDR3: TGTGCCAGCAGCCAGACAGCGAGCCAAGAGACCCAGTACTTC. This chain links TRBV5-4 with TRBJ2-5; weak D call: TRBD1 (5 bases). V was pared by 4 bases and J by 1 base, with 11 bases between. Germline V gene data show CDR1 as SGHNT and CDR2 as YYREEE (reference sequence). The CDR3 runs 14 residues. Based on the CDR3 plus reference TRBV5-4 and TRBJ2-5, the full variable domain is ETGVTQSPTHLIKTRGQQVTLRCSSQSGHNTVSWYQQALGQGPQFIFQYYREEENGRGNFPPRFSGLQFPNYSSELNVNALELDDSALYLCASSQTASQETQYFGPGTRLLVL.

This clone was counted many times. V and J are TRBV5-8 and TRBJ2-1, with D maybe TRBD2 (6 bases). V was shortened by 0 bases and J by 6 bases, with 13 bases between the two germline ends. CDR3 length equals 15 residues. The germline V gene has CDR1 SGHTS and CDR2 YDEGEE. CDR3 in amino acids: CASSLAGGRINEQFF. Here the CDR3 DNA reads TGTGCCAGCAGCTTGGCCGGGGGAAGGATCAATGAGCAGTTCTTC.